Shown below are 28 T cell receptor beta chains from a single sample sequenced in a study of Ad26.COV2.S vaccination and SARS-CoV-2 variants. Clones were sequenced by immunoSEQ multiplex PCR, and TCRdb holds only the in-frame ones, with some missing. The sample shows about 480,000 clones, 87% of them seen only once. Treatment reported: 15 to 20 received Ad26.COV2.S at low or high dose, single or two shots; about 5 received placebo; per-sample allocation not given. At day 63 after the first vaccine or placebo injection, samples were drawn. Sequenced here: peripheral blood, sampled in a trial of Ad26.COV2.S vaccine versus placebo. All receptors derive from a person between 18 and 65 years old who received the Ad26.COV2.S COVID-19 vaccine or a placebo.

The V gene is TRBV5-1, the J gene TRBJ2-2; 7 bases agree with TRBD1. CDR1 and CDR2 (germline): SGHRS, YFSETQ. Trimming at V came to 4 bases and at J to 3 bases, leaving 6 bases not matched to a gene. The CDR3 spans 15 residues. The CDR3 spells CASSIDQGDTGELFF. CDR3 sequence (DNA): TGCGCCAGCAGCATTGACCAGGGGGACACCGGGGAGCTGTTTTTT.

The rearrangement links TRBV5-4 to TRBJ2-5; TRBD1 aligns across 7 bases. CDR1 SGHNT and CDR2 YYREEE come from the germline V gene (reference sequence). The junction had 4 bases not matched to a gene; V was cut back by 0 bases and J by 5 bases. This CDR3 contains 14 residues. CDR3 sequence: CASSLGDSEETQYF. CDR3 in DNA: TGTGCCAGCAGCTTGGGGGACAGTGAGGAGACCCAGTACTTC.

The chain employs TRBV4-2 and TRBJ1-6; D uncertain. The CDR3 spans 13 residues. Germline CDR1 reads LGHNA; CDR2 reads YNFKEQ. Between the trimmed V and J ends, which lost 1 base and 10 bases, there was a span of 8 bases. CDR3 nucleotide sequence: TGTGCCAGCAGCCAAGTCACGAGCTCACCCCTCCACTTT. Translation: CASSQVTSSPLHF.

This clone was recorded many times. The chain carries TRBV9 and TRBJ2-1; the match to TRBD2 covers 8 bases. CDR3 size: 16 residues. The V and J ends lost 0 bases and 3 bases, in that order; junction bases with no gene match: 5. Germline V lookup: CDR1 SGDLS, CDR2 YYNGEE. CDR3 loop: CASSVALAGNYNEQFF. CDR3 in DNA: TGTGCCAGCAGCGTAGCCCTAGCGGGCAACTACAATGAGCAGTTCTTC.

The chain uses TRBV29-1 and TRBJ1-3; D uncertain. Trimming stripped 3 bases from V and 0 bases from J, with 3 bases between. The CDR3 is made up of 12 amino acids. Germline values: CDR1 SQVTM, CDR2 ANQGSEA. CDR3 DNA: TGCAGCGTTGACTCCTCTGGAAACACCATATATTTT. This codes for CSVDSSGNTIYF.

CDR3 loop: CASSVAGTGSYGYTF. Written as DNA, the CDR3 is TGTGCCAGCAGCGTAGCAGGGACGGGGAGCTATGGCTACACCTTC. The V and J genes are TRBV9 and TRBJ1-2, with D perhaps matching TRBD1 (5 bases). Deletions cut 0 bases from V and 4 bases from J, with 13 bases between. This CDR3 is built from 15 residues. The germline gives CDR1 SGDLS, CDR2 YYNGEE.

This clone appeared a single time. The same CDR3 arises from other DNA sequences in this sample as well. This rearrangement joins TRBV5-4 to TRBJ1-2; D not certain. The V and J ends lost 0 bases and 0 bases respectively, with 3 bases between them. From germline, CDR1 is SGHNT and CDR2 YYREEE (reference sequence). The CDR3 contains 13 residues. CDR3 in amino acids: CASSLGANYGYTF. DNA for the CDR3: TGTGCCAGCAGCTTGGGTGCTAACTATGGCTACACCTTC.

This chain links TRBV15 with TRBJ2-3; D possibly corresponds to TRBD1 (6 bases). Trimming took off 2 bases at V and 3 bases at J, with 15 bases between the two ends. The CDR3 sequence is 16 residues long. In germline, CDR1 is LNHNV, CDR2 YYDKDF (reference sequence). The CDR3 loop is CATSRRYRVMTDTQYF. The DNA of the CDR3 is TGTGCCACCAGCAGAAGATACAGGGTGATGACAGATACGCAGTATTTT. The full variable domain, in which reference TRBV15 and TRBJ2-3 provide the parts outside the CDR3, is DAMVIQNPRYQVTQFGKPVTLSCSQTLNHNVMYWYQQKSSQAPKLLFHYYDKDFNNEADTPDNFQSRRPNTSFCFLDIRSPGLGDTAMYLCATSRRYRVMTDTQYFGPGTRLTVL.

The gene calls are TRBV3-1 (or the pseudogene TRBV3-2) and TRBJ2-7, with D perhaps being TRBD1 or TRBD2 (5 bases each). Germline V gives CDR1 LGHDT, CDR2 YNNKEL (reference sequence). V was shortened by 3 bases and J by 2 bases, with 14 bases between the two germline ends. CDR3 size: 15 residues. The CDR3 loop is CASSHGLGDPYEQYF. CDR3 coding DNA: TGTGCCAGCAGCCATGGTCTTGGGGACCCCTACGAGCAGTACTTC.

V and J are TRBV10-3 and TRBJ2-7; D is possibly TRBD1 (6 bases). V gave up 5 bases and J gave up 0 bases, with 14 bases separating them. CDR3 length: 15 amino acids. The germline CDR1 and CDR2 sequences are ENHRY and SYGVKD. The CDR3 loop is CAISPGDRASYEQYF. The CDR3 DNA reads TGTGCCATCAGTCCAGGGGATAGGGCCTCCTACGAGCAGTACTTC.

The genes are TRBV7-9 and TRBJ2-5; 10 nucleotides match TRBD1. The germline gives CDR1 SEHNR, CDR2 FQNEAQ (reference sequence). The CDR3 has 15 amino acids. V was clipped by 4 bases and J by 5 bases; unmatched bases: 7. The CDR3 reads CASSSEVGQGETQYF. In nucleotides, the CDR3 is TGTGCCAGCAGCTCTGAAGTGGGACAGGGGGAGACCCAGTACTTC.

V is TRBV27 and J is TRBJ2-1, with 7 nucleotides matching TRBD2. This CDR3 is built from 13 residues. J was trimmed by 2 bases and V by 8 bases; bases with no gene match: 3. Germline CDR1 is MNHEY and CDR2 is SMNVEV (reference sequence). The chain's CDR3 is CASGAGAYNEQFF. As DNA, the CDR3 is TGTGCCAGCGGGGCGGGAGCCTACAATGAGCAGTTCTTC.

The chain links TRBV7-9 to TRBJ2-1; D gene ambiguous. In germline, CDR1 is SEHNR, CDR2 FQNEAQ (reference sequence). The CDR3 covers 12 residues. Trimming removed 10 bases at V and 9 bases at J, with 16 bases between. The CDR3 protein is CATTPRLGEQFF. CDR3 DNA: TGTGCCACCACACCCCGCCTCGGTGAGCAGTTCTTC.

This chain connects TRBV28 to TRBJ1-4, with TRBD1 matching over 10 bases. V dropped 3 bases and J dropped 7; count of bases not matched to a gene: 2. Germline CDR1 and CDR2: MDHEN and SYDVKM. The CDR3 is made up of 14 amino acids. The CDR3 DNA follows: TGTGCCAGCAGTTTCAGGACAGGGGGTGAAAAACTGTTTTTT. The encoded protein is CASSFRTGGEKLFF.

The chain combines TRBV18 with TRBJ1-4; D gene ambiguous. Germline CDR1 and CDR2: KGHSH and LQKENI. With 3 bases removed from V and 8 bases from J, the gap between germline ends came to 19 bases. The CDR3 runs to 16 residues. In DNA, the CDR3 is TGTGCCAGCTCACCCCTGGGAAAGGGCTTCGGGGAAAAACTGTTTTTT. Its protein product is CASSPLGKGFGEKLFF.

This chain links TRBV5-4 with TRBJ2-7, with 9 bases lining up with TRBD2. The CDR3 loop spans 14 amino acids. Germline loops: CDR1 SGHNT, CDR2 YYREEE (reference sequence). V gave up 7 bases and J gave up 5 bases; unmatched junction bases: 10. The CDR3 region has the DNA TGTGCCAGCGGCCTAGCGGGATTGGCCCACGAGCAGTACTTC. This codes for CASGLAGLAHEQYF.

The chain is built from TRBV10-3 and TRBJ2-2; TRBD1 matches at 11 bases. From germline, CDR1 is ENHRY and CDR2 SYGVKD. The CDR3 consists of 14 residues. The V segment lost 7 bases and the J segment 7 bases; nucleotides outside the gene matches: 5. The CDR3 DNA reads TGTGCCATCAACGGACAGGGGGCGGACGGGGAGCTGTTTTTT. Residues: CAINGQGADGELFF.

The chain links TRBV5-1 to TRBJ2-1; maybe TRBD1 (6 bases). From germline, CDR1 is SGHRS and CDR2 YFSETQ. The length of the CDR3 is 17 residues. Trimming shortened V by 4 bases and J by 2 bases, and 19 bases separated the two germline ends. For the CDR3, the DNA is TGCGCCAGCAGCATCAGACCCGGGACAAAGGCCTACAATGAGCAGTTCTTC. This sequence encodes CASSIRPGTKAYNEQFF.

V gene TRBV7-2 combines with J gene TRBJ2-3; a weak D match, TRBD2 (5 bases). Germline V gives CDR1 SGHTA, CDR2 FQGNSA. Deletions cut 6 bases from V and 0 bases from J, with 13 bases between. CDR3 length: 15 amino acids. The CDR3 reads CASRLDYQSTDTQYF. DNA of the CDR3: TGTGCCAGCAGGCTTGACTACCAGAGCACAGATACGCAGTATTTT. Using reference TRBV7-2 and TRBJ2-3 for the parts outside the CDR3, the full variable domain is GAGVSQSPSNKVTEKGKDVELRCDPISGHTALYWYRQSLGQGLEFLIYFQGNSAPDKSGLPSDRFSAERTGGSVSTLTIQRTQQEDSAVYLCASRLDYQSTDTQYFGPGTRLTVL.

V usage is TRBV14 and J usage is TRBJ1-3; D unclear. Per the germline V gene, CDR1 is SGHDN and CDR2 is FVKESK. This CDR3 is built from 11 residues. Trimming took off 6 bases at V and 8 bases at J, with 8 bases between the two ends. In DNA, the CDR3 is TGTGCCAGCAGTGTTGACGACACCATATATTTT. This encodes CASSVDDTIYF.

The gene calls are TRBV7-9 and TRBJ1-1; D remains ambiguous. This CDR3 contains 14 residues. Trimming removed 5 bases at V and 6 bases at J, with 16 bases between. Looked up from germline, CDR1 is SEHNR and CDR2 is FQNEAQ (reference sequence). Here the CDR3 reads CASSGSFARSEAFF. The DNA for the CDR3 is TGTGCCAGCAGCGGTTCCTTTGCTCGGTCTGAAGCTTTCTTT.

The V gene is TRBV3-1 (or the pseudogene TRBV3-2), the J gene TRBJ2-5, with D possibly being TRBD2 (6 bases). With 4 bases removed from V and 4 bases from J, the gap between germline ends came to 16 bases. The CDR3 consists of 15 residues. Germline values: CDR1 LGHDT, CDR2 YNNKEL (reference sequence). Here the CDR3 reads CASSRKGTGGETQYF. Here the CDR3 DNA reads TGTGCCAGCAGCCGAAAGGGGACTGGGGGAGAGACCCAGTACTTC.

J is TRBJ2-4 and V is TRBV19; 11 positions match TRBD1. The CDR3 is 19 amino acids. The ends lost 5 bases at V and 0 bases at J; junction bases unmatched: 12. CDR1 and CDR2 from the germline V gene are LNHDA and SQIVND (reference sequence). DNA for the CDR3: TGTGCCAGTAGTGCAGGGTGGGGGACAGGGGGTACAGCCAAAAACATTCAGTACTTC. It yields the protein CASSAGWGTGGTAKNIQYF. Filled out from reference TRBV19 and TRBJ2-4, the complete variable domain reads DGGITQSPKYLFRKEGQNVTLSCEQNLNHDAMYWYRQDPGQGLRLIYYSQIVNDFQKGDIAEGYSVSREKKESFPLTVTSAQKNPTAFYLCASSAGWGTGGTAKNIQYFGAGTRLSVL.

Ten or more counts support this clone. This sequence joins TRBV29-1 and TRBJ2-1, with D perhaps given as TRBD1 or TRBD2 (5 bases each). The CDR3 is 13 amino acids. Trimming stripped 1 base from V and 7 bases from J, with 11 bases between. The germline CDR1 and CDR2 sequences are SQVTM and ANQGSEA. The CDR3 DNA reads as TGCAGCGTTGAAGGGTCGGGACGAAATGAGCAGTTCTTC. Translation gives CSVEGSGRNEQFF.

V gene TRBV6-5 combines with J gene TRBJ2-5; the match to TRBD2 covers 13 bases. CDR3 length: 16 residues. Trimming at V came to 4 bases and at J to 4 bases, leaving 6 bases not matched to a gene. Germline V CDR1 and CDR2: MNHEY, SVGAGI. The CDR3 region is CASSSLRLAGGETQYF. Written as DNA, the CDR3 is TGTGCCAGCAGTTCCCTACGACTAGCGGGAGGAGAGACCCAGTACTTC.

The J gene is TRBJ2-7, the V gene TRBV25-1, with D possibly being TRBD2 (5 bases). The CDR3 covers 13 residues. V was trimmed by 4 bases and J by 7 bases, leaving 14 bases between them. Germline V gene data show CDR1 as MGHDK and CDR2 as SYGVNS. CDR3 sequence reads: CASSGSATGEQYF. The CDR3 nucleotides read TGTGCCAGCAGTGGGTCAGCAACGGGGGAGCAGTACTTC.

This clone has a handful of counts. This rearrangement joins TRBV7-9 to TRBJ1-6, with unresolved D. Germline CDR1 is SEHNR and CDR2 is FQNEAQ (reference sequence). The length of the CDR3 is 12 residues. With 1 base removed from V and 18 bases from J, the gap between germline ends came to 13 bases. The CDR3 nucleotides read TGTGCCAGCAGCTTAGGGGATTTGGACCCCCACTTT. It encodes CASSLGDLDPHF.

The CDR3 sequence is CASRLTISSDTQYF. CDR3 coding DNA: TGTGCCAGCAGACTTACGATCTCCTCAGATACGCAGTATTTT. V is TRBV7-8 and J is TRBJ2-3; no clear D gene. CDR1 is SGHVS, CDR2 FQNEAQ, per germline. V was cut by 6 bases and J by 4 bases, with 14 bases left in between. CDR3 length: 14 amino acids. Based on the CDR3 plus reference TRBV7-8 and TRBJ2-3, the full variable domain is GAGVSQSPRYKVAKRGQDVALRCDPISGHVSLFWYQQALGQGPEFLTYFQNEAQLDKSGLPSDRFFAERPEGSVSTLKIQRTQQEDSAVYLCASRLTISSDTQYFGPGTRLTVL.